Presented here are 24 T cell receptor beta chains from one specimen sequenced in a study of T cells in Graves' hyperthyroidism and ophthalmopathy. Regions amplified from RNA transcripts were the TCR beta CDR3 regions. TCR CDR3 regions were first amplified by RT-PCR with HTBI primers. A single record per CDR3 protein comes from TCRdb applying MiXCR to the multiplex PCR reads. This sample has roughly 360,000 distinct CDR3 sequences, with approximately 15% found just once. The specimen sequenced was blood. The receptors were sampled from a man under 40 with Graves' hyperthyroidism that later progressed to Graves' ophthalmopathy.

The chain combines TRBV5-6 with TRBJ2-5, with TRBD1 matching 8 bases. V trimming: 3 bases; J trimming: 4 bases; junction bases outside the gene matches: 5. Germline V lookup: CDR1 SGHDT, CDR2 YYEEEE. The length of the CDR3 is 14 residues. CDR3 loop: CASSSGGASETQYF. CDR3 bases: TGTGCCAGCAGCTCAGGGGGCGCGTCAGAGACCCAGTACTTC. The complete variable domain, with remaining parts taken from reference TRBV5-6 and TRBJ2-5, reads DAGVTQSPTHLIKTRGQQVTLRCSPKSGHDTVSWYQQALGQGPQFIFQYYEEEERQRGNFPDRFSGHQFPNYSSELNVNALLLGDSALYLCASSSGGASETQYFGPGTRLLVL.

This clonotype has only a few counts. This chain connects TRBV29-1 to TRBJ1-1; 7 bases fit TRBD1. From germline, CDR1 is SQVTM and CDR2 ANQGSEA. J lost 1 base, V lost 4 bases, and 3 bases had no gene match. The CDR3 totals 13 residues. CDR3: CSVVPGGNTEAFF. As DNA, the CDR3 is TGCAGCGTTGTCCCAGGGGGGAACACTGAAGCTTTCTTT.

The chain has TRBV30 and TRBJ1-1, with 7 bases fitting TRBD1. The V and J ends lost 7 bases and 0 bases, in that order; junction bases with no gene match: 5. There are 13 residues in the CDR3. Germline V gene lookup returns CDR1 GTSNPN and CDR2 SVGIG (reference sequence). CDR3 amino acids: CALETGMNTEAFF. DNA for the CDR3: TGTGCCTTAGAGACAGGGATGAACACTGAAGCTTTCTTT.

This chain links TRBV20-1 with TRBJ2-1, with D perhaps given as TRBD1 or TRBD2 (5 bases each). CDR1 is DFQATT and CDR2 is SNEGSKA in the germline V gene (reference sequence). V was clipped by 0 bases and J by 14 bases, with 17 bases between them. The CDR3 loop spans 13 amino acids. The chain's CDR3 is CSARDNRNRGEFF. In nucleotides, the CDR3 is TGCAGTGCTAGAGATAACAGGAACAGAGGGGAGTTCTTC.

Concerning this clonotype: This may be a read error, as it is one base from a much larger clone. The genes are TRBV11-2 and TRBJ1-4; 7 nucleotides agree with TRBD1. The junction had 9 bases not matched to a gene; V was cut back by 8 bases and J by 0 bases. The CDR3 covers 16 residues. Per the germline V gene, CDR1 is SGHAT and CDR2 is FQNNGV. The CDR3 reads CASGDPGTATNEKLFF. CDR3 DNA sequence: TGTGCCAGCGGCGATCCCGGGACAGCAACTAATGAAAAACTGTTTTTT.

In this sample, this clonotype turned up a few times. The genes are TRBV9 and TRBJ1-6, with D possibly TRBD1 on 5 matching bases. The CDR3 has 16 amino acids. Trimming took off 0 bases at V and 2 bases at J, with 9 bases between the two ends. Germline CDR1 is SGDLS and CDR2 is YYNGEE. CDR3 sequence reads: CASSVDTGPYNSPLHF. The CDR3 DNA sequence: TGTGCCAGCAGCGTAGATACGGGGCCCTATAATTCACCCCTCCACTTT.

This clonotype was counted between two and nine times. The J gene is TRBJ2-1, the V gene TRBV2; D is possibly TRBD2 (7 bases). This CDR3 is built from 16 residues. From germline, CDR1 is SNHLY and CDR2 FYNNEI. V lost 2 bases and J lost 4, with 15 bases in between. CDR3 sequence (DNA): TGTGCCAGCAGTGAAACGAGGGGGGGCCGATACAATGAGCAGTTCTTC. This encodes CASSETRGGRYNEQFF.

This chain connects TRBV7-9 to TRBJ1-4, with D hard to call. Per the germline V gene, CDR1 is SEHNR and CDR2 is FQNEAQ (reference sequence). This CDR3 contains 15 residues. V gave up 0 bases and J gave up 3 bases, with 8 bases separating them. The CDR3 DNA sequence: TGTGCCAGCAGCTTAGCGCGTGGGGCTAATGAAAAACTGTTTTTT. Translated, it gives CASSLARGANEKLFF.

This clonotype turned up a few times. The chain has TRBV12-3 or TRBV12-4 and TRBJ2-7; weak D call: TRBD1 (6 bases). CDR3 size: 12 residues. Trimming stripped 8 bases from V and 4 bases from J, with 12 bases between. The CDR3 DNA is TGTGCCAGCGGTGATCAGGGGTACGAGCAGTACTTC. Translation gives CASGDQGYEQYF.

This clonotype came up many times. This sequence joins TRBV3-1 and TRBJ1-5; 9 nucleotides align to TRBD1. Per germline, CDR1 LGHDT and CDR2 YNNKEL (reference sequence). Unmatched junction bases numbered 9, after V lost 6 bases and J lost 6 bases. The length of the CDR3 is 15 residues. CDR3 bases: TGTGCCAGCAGTCCAGGGACAGGGATATTTCAGCCCCAGCATTTT. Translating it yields CASSPGTGIFQPQHF.

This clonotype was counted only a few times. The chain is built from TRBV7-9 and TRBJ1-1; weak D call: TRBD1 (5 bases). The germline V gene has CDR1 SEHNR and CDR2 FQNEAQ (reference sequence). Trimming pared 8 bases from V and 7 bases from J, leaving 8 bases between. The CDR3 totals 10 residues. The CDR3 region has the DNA TGTGCCAGCGGAACAGGTGAAGCTTTCTTT. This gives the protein CASGTGEAFF. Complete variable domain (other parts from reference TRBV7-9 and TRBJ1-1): DTGVSQNPRHKITKRGQNVTFRCDPISEHNRLYWYRQTLGQGPEFLTYFQNEAQLEKSRLLSDRFSAERPKGSFSTLEIQRTEQGDSAMYLCASGTGEAFFGQGTRLTVV.

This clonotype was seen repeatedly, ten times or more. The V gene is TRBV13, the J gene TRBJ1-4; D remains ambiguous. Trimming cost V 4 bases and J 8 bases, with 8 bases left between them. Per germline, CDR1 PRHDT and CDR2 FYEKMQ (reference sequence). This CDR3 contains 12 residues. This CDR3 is CASSSFGEKLFF. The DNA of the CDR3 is TGTGCCAGCAGCTCCTTCGGCGAAAAACTGTTTTTT.

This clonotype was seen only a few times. The DNA for the CDR3 is TGTGCCTGGAGTAGTTTGCTACAGGGTGAAGCGAACACTGAAGCTTTCTTT. Residues: CAWSSLLQGEANTEAFF. V usage is TRBV30 and J usage is TRBJ1-1; the D gene is possibly TRBD1 (6 bases). CDR1 GTSNPN and CDR2 SVGIG come from the germline V gene (reference sequence). The V end lost 2 bases, the J end lost 1 base, and 20 bases lay between the germline ends. The CDR3 spans 17 residues.

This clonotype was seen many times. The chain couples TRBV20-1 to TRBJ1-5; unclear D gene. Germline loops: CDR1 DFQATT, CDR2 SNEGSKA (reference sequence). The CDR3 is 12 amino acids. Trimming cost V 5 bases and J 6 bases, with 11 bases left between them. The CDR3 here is CSAPSNGQPQHF. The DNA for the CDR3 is TGCAGTGCTCCTAGCAATGGTCAGCCCCAGCATTTT.

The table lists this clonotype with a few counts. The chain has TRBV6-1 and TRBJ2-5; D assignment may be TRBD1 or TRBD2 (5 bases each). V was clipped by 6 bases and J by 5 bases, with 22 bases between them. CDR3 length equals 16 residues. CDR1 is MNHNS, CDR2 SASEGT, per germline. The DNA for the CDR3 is TGTGCCAGCAGCCCCACCCCCGGGGCGCAAAGCGAGACCCAGTACTTC. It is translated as CASSPTPGAQSETQYF.

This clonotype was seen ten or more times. This chain's CDR3 is CSGGPQINTEAFF. The CDR3 nucleotides read TGCAGTGGCGGCCCCCAAATCAACACTGAAGCTTTCTTT. The chain recombines TRBV20-1 with TRBJ1-1; D is uncertain. Germline values: CDR1 DFQATT, CDR2 SNEGSKA (reference sequence). The V end lost 7 bases, the J end lost 2 bases, and 14 bases lay between the germline ends. CDR3 length equals 13 residues.

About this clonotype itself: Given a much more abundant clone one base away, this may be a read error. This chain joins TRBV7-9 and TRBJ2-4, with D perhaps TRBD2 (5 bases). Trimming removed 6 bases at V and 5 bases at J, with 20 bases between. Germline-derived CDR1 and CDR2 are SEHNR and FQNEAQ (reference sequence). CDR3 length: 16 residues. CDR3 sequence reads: CASRFLGSEEENIQYF. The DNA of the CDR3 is TGTGCCAGCAGATTCTTAGGTAGCGAGGAGGAAAACATTCAGTACTTC.

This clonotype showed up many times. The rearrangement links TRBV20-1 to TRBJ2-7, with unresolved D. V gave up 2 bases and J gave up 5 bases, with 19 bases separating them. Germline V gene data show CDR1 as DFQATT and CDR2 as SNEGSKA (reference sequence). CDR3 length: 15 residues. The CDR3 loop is CSARFPGLERDEQYF. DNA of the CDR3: TGCAGTGCTAGATTTCCAGGCCTCGAAAGGGACGAGCAGTACTTC.

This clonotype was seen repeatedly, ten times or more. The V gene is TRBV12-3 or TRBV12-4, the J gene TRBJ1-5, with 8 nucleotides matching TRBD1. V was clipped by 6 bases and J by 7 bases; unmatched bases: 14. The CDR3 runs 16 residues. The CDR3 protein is CASSPSGQGTGQPQHF. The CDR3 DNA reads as TGTGCCAGCAGCCCCTCCGGACAGGGCACGGGGCAGCCCCAGCATTTT.

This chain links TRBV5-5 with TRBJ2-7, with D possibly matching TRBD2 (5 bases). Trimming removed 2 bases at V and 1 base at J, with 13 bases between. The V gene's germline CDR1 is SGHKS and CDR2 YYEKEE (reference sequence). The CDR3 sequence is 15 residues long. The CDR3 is CASSFASTGSYEQYF. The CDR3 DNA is TGTGCCAGCAGCTTTGCAAGTACGGGATCCTACGAGCAGTACTTC.

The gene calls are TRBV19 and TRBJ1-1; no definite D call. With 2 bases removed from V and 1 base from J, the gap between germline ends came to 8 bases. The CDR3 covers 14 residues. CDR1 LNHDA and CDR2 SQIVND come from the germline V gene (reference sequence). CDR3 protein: CASSIFGPNTEAFF. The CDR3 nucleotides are TGTGCCAGTAGTATATTCGGCCCGAACACTGAAGCTTTCTTT.

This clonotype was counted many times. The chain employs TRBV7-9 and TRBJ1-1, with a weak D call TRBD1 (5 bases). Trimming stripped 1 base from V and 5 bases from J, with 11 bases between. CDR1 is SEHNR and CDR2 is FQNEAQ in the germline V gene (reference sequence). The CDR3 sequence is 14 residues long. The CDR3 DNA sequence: TGTGCCAGCAGCTTAGGAGAGTGGGGGACTGAAGCTTTCTTT. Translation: CASSLGEWGTEAFF.

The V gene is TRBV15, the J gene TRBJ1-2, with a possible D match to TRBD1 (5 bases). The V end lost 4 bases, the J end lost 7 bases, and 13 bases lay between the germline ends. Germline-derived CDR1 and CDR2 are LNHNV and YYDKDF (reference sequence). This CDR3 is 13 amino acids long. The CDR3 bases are TGTGCCACCAGCACTGCGCAGGGTAGTGGCTACACCTTC. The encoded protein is CATSTAQGSGYTF. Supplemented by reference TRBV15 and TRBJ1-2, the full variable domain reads DAMVIQNPRYQVTQFGKPVTLSCSQTLNHNVMYWYQQKSSQAPKLLFHYYDKDFNNEADTPDNFQSRRPNTSFCFLDIRSPGLGDTAMYLCATSTAQGSGYTFGSGTRLTVV.

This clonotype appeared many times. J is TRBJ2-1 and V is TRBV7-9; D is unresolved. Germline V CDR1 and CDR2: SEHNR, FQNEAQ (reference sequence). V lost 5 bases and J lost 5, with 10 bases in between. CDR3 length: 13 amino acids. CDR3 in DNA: TGTGCCAGCAGCCCTGGCAAGGACAATGAGCAGTTCTTC. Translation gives CASSPGKDNEQFF.